This T cell receptor beta chain was profiled in a study of T-cell reconstitution after alpha-beta-depleted transplantation in children. General study findings and limits: T-cell counts and diversity at one year post-transplant came mainly from newly produced T cells.

Notes on this clonotype: Its specificity is not known.

Molecular barcoding with unique molecular identifiers was used for the TCRbeta library. TCRdb processed the PCR reads anew with MiXCR; each CDR3 protein has one entry. The sample records 500,000 to 750,000 distinct CDR3 sequences, approximately 12% being singletons. This TCR derives from a male patient aged 5 to 17 who had a stem cell transplant for acute myeloid leukemia, so the T cells may come from the graft donor. The sample consisted of PBMCs, mostly from graft donor cells, taken 360 days after TCRalphabeta/CD19-depleted stem cell transplant.

CDR3 region: CASSQSERERGGELFF. In nucleotides, the CDR3 is TGCGCCAGCAGTCAATCGGAGCGGGAGAGGGGCGGGGAGCTGTTTTTT. The chain carries TRBV23-1 and TRBJ2-2; TRBD2 agrees at 8 bases. TRBV23-1 is filed as an ORF, its function uncertain. V lost 0 bases to trimming and J lost 7 bases; unmatched junction nucleotides: 7. This CDR3 region has 16 residues.